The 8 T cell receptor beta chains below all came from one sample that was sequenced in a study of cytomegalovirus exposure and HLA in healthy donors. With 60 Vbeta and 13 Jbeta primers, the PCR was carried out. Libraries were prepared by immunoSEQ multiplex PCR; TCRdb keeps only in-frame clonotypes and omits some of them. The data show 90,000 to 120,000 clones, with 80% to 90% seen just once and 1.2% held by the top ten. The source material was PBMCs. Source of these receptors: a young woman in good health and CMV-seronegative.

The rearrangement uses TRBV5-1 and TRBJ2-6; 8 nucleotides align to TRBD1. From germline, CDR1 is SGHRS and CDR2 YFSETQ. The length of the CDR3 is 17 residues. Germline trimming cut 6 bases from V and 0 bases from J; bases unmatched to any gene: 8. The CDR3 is CASNPGQVYSGANVLTF. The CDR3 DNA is TGCGCCAGCAACCCGGGACAGGTATACTCTGGGGCCAACGTCCTGACTTTC.

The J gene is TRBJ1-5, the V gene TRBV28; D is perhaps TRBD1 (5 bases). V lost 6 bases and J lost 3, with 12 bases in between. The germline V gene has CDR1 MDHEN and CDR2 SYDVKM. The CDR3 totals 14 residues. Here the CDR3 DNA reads TGTGCCAGCAGCCTTGGACATTTCAATCAGCCCCAGCATTTT. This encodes CASSLGHFNQPQHF.

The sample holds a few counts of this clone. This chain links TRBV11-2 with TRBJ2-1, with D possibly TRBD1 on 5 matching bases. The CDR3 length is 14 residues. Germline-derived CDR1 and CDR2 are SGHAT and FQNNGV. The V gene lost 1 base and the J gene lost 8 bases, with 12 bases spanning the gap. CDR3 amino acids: CASSLGSGRDEQFF. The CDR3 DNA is TGTGCCAGCAGCTTAGGGTCAGGGCGCGATGAGCAGTTCTTC.

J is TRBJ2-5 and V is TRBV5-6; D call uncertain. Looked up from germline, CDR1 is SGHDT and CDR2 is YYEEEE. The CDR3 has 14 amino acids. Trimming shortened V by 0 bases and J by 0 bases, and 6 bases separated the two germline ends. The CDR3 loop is CASSLVVYQETQYF. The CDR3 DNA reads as TGTGCCAGCAGCTTGGTAGTGTACCAAGAGACCCAGTACTTC.

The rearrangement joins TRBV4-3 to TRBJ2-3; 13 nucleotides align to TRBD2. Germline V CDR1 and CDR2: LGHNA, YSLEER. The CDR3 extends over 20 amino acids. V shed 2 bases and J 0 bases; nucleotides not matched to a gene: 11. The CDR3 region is CASSQQALAGGRISTDTQYF. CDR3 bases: TGCGCCAGCAGCCAACAAGCACTAGCGGGGGGGCGCATAAGCACAGATACGCAGTATTTT.

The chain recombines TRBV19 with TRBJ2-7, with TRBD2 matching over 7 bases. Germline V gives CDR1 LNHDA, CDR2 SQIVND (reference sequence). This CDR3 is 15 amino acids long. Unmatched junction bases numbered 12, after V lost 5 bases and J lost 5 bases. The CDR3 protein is CASSPGLVGAHEQYF. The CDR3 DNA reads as TGTGCCAGTAGTCCCGGACTAGTCGGTGCCCACGAGCAGTACTTC.

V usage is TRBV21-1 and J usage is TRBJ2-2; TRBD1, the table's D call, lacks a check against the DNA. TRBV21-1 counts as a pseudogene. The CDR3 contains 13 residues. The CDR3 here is CASSYRAPGELFF. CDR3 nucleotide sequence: TGTGCCAGCAGCTACAGGGCCCCCGGGGAGCTGTTTTTT.

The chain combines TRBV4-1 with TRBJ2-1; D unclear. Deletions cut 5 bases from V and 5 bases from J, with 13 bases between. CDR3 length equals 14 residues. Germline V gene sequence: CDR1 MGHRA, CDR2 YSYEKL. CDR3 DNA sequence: TGCGCCAGCAGCTACTTGACTCGGGACAATGAGCAGTTCTTC. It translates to CASSYLTRDNEQFF.